This T cell receptor (beta chain) emerged from a study of human T cells and chemical hapten exposure. TCRdb ran MiXCR on the RACE reads and lists one entry per CDR3 protein. The sample includes more than 45,000 distinct CDR3 sequences, over 10% seen only once; the top ten take roughly 2.3%. As for time point: patch test 3, about 24 weeks after DPC sensitization. Described treatment: therapeutic diphenylcyclopropenone sensitization with weekly scalp DPC. The V gene lost 5 bases and the J gene lost 5 bases, with 9 bases spanning the gap. CDR3 size: 13 residues. Per germline, CDR1 MNHEY and CDR2 SMNVEV (reference sequence).

The receptor comes from a man younger than 40 with alopecia areata. Some clones in this sample may be carry-over from other donors' samples. V usage is TRBV27 and J usage is TRBJ2-2; perhaps TRBD2 as D (5 bases). The specimen comprised whole blood, sampled in connection with sensitization to the hapten diphenylcyclopropenone (DPC). The CDR3: CASSPEGTGELFF. The CDR3 DNA follows: TGTGCCAGCAGTCCTGAGGGAACCGGGGAGCTGTTTTTT.